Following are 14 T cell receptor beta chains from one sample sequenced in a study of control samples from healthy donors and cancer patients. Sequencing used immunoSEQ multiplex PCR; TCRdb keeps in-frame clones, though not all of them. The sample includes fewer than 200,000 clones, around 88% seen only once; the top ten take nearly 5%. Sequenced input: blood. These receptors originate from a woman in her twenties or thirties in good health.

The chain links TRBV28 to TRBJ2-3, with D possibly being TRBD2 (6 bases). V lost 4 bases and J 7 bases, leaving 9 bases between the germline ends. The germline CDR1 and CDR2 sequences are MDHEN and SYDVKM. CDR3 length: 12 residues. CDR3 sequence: CASSSGSNTQYF. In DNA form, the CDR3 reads TGTGCCAGCAGTTCCGGGAGTAATACGCAGTATTTT.

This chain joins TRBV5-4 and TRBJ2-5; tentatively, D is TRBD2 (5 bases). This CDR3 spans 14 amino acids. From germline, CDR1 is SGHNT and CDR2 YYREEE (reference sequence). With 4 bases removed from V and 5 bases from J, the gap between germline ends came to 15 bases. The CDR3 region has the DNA TGTGCCAGCAGCCCATCGGGGTCGGGGGAGACCCAGTACTTC. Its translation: CASSPSGSGETQYF.

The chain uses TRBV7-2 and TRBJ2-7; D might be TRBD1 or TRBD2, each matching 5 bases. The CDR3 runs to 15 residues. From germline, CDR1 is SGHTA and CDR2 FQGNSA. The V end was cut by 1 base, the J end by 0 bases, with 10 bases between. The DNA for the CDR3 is TGTGCCAGCAGCTTAGGGGGACGTGACTCCTACGAGCAGTACTTC. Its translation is CASSLGGRDSYEQYF.

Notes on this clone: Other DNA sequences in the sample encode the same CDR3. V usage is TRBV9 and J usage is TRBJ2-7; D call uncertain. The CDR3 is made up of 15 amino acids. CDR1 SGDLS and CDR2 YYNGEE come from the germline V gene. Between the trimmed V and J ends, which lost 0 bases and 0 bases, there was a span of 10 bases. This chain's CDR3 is CASSVAQTLSYEQYF. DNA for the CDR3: TGTGCCAGCAGCGTAGCACAGACCCTCTCCTACGAGCAGTACTTC.

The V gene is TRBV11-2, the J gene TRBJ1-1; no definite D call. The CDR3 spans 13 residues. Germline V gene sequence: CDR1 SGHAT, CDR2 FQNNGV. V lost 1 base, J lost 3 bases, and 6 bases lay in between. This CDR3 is CASSLVLDTEAFF. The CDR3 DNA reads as TGTGCCAGCAGCTTAGTATTGGACACTGAAGCTTTCTTT.

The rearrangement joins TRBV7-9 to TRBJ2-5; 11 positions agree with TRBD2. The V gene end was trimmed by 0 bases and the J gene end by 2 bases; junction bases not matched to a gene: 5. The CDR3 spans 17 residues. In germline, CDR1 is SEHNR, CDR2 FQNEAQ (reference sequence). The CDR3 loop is CASSLALAGGRQETQYF. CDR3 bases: TGTGCCAGCAGCTTAGCGTTAGCGGGGGGGCGGCAAGAGACCCAGTACTTC. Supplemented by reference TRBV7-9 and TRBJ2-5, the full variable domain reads DTGVSQNPRHKITKRGQNVTFRCDPISEHNRLYWYRQTLGQGPEFLTYFQNEAQLEKSRLLSDRFSAERPKGSFSTLEIQRTEQGDSAMYLCASSLALAGGRQETQYFGPGTRLLVL.

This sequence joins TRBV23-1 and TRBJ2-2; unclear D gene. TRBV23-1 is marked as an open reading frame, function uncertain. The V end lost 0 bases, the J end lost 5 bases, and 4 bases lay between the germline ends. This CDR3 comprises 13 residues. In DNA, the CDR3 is TGCGCCAGCAGTCAATCGGTTACCGGGGAGCTGTTTTTT. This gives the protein CASSQSVTGELFF.

The chain's CDR3 is CASKTDPNQPQHF. DNA for the CDR3: TGTGCCAGTAAAACAGACCCCAATCAGCCCCAGCATTTT. The chain is built from TRBV19 and TRBJ1-5; D not certain. CDR1 and CDR2 (germline): LNHDA, SQIVND (reference sequence). This CDR3 comprises 13 residues. V lost 7 bases and J lost 3, with 10 bases in between.

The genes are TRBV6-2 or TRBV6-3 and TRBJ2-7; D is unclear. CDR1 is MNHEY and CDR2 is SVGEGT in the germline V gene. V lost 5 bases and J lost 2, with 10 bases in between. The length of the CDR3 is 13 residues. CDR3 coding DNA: TGTGCCAGCAGTGATCTCGGCCCCTACGAGCAGTACTTC. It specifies CASSDLGPYEQYF.

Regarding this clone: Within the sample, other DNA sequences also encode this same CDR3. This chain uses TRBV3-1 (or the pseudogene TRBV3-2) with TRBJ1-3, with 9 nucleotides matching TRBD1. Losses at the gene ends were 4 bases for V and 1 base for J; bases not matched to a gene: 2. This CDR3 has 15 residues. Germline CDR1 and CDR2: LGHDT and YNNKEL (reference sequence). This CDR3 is CASSRGTGSGNTIYF. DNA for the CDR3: TGTGCCAGCAGCCGCGGGACAGGGTCTGGAAACACCATATATTTT.

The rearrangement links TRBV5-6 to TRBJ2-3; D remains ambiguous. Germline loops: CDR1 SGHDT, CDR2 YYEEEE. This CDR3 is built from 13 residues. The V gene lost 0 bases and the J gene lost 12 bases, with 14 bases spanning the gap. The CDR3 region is CASSLGALGLQYF. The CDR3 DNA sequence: TGTGCCAGCAGCTTGGGGGCCCTCGGGCTACAGTATTTT.

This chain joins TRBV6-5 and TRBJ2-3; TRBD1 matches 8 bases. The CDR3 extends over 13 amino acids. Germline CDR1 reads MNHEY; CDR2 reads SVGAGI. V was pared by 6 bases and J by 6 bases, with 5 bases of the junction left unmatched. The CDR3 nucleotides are TGTGCCAGCAGCACAGGGGGGCCGGATACGCAGTATTTT. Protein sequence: CASSTGGPDTQYF.

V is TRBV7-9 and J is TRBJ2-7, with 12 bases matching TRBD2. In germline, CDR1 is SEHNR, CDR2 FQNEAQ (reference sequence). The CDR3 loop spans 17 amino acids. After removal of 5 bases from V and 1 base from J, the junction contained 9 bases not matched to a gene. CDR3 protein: CASSHLAGGVPSYEQYF. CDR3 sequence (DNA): TGTGCCAGCAGCCATCTAGCGGGAGGGGTCCCGTCCTACGAGCAGTACTTC.

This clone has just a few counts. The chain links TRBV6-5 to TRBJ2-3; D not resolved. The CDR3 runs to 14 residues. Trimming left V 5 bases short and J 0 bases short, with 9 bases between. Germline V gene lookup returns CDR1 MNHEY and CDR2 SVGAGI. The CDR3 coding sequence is TGTGCCAGCAGTAAGACACGGAGCACAGATACGCAGTATTTT. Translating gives CASSKTRSTDTQYF.